This T cell receptor beta chain originates from a study of blood T cell dynamics during melanoma immunotherapy. Time point denoted: week 3, after first cycle of checkpoint inhibitor. Assay used: immunoSEQ multiplex PCR; TCRdb lists only in-frame clones, some missing. The table has around 10,000 clones, 80% seen once. The sample here was blood, taken from a patient treated with checkpoint blockade. The TCR sequence derives from a human donor with melanoma.

The CDR3 region is CASSLKTGETEAFF. CDR3 sequence (DNA): TGCGCCAGCAGCCTGAAGACAGGTGAAACTGAAGCTTTCTTT. The chain carries TRBV4-1 and TRBJ1-1; tentatively, D is TRBD1 (6 bases). CDR1 MGHRA and CDR2 YSYEKL come from the germline V gene. This CDR3 comprises 14 residues. The ends were cut back, 4 bases at V and 5 bases at J, with 14 bases in the middle.